This paragraph reports one TCR beta chain. The data are from a study of shared clonotypes between healthy human individuals. The trim removed 6 bases at V and 11 bases at J, leaving 11 bases unmatched. The germline V gene has CDR1 MNHEY and CDR2 SMNVEV (reference sequence). This CDR3 region has 14 residues. The method was immunoSEQ multiplex PCR; TCRdb's version includes in-frame clones alone and lacks a portion of them. The sample carries hundreds of thousands of clones, about 96% recorded once. Positive CCR7 selection of CD45RO-negative cells yielded the naive CD8 cells, and terminally differentiated effector memory CD45RA+ cells were excluded.

The clonotype was recovered from a young woman in good health. The rearrangement joins TRBV27 to TRBJ2-5, with 11 positions matching TRBD2. The sequencing input was naive CD8+ T cells sorted from blood. The CDR3 reads CASRPGLAGGEQYF. For the CDR3, the DNA is TGTGCCAGCAGACCCGGACTAGCGGGTGGAGAGCAGTACTTC.